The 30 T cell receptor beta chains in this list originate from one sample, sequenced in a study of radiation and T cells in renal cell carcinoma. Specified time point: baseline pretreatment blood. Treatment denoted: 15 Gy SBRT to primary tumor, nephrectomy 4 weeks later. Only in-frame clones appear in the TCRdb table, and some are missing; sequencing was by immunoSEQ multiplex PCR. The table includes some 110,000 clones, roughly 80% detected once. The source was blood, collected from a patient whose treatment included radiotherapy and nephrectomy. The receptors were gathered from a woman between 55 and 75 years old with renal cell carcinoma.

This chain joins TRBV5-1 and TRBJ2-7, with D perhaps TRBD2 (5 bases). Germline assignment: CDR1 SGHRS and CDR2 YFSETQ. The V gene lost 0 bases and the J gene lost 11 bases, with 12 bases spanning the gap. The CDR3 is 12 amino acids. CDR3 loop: CASSLEGALKYF. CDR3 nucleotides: TGCGCCAGCAGCTTGGAGGGAGCTCTGAAGTACTTC.

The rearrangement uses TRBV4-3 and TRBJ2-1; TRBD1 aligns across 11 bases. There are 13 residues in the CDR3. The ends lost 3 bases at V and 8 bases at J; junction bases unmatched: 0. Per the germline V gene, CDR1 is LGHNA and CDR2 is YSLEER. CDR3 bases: TGCGCCAGCAGCCAGGACAGGGGGCATGAGCAGTTCTTC. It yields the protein CASSQDRGHEQFF.

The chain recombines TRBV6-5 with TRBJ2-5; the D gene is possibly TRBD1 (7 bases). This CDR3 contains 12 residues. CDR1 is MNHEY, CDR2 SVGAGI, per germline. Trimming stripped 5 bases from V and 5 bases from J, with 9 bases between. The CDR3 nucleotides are TGTGCCAGCAGTCCAGGGGGGGAGACCCAGTACTTC. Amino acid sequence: CASSPGGETQYF.

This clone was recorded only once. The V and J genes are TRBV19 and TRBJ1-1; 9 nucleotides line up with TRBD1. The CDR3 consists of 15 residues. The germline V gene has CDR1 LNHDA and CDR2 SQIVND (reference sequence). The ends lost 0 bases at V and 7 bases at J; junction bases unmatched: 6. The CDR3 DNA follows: TGTGCCAGTAGTATAGATGGGGACAGGGTTAATGAAGCTTTCTTT. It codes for CASSIDGDRVNEAFF.

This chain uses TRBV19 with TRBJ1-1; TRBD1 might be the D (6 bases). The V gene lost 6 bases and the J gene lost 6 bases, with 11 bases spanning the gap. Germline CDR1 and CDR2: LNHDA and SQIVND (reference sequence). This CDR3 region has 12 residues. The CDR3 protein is CASSARGAEAFF. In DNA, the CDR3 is TGTGCCAGTAGCGCCAGGGGCGCTGAAGCTTTCTTT.

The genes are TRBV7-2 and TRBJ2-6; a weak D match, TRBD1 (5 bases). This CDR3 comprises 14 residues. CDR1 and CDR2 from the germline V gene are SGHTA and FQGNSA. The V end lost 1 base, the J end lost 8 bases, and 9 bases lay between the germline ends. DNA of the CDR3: TGTGCCAGCAGCTTAGTCCAGGGCCCCAACGTCCTGACTTTC. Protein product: CASSLVQGPNVLTF.

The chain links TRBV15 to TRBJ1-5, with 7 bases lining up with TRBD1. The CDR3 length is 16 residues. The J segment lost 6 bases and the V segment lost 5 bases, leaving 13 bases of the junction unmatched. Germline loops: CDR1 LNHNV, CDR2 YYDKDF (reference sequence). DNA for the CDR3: TGTGCCACCAGCCACTTCCCCGAGGGGGCCCGTCAGCCCCAGCATTTT. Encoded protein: CATSHFPEGARQPQHF.

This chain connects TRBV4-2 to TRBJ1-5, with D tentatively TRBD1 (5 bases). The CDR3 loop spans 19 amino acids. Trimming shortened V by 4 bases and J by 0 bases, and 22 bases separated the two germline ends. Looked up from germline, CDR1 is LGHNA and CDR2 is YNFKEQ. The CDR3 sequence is CASSPTPGGETYSNQPQHF. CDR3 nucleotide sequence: TGTGCCAGCAGCCCCACACCCGGGGGAGAAACCTATAGCAATCAGCCCCAGCATTTT.

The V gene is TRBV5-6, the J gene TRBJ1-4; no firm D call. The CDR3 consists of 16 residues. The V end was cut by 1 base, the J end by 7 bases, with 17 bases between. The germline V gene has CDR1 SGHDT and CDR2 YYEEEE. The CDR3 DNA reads TGTGCCAGCAGCTTGCCCGAGCCGGAGTCCTCTGAAAAACTGTTTTTT. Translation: CASSLPEPESSEKLFF.

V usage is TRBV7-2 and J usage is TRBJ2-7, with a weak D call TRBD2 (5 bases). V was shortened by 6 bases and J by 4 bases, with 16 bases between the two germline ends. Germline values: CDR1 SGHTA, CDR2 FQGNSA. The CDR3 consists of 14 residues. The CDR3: CASSALVGVYEQYF. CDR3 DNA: TGTGCCAGCAGTGCACTAGTGGGAGTTTACGAGCAGTACTTC. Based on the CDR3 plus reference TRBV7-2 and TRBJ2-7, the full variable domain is GAGVSQSPSNKVTEKGKDVELRCDPISGHTALYWYRQSLGQGLEFLIYFQGNSAPDKSGLPSDRFSAERTGGSVSTLTIQRTQQEDSAVYLCASSALVGVYEQYFGPGTRLTVT.

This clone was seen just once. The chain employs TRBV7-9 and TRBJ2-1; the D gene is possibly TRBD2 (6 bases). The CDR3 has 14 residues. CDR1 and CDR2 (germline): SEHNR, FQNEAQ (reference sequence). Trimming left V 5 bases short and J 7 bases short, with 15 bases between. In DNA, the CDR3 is TGTGCCAGCAGCCGATACGGGACTTATAATGAGCAGTTCTTC. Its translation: CASSRYGTYNEQFF.

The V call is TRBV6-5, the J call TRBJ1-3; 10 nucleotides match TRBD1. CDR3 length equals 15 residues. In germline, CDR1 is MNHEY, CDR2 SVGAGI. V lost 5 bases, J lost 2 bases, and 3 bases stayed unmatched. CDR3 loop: CASSRQGATGNTIYF. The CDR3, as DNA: TGTGCCAGCAGTCGACAGGGGGCTACTGGAAACACCATATATTTT.

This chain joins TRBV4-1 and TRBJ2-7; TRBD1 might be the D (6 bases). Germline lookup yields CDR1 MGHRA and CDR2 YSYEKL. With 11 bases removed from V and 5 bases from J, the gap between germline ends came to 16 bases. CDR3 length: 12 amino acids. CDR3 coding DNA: TGCGCCTCAGCAGGGGCGGGCCACGAGCAGTACTTC. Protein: CASAGAGHEQYF.

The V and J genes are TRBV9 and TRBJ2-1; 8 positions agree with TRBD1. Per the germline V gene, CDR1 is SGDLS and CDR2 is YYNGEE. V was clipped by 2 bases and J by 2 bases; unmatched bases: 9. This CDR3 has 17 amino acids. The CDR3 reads CASSVQDPGQAYNEQFF. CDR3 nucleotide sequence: TGTGCCAGCAGCGTCCAAGATCCGGGACAGGCCTACAATGAGCAGTTCTTC. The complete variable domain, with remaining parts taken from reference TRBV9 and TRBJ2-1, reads DSGVTQTPKHLITATGQRVTLRCSPRSGDLSVYWYQQSLDQGLQFLIQYYNGEERAKGNILERFSAQQFPDLHSELNLSSLELGDSALYFCASSVQDPGQAYNEQFFGPGTRLTVL.

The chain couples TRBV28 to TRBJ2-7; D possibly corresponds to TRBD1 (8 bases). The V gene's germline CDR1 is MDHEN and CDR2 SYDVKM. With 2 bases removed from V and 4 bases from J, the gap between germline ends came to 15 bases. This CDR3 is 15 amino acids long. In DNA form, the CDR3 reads TGTGCCAGCAGTTTACGGATACAGGGGGGGTACGAGCAGTACTTC. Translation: CASSLRIQGGYEQYF.

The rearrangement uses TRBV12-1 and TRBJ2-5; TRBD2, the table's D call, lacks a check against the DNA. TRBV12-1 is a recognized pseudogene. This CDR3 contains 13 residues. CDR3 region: CASSFRGQETQYF. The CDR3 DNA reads TGTGCCAGCAGCTTTCGGGGCCAAGAGACCCAGTACTTC.

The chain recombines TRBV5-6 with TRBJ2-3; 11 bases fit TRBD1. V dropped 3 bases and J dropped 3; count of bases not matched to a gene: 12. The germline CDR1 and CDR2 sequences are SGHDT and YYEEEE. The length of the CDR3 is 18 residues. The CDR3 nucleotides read TGTGCCAGCAGCTCTTGGGCCATGGACAGGGGGCGGACAGATACGCAGTATTTT. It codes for CASSSWAMDRGRTDTQYF.

CDR3 amino acids: CASSLEARREQYF. The CDR3 region has the DNA TGCGCCAGCAGCTTGGAAGCGAGGCGCGAGCAGTACTTC. V is TRBV5-1 and J is TRBJ2-7; no firm D call. Trimming pared 0 bases from V and 6 bases from J, leaving 10 bases between. The CDR3 is 13 amino acids. Germline lookup yields CDR1 SGHRS and CDR2 YFSETQ.

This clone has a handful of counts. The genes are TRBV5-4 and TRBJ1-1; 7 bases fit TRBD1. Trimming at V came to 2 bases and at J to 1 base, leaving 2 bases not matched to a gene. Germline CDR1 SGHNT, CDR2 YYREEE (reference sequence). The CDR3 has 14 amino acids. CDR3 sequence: CASSFGQANTEAFF. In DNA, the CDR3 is TGTGCCAGCAGCTTCGGACAGGCGAACACTGAAGCTTTCTTT.

CDR3 bases: TGTGCCAGTAGTTTCCAGACTGAGTCTGCTTTCTTT. Its protein is CASSFQTESAFF. The V call is TRBV19, the J call TRBJ1-1; D remains ambiguous. V was trimmed by 5 bases and J by 11 bases, leaving 15 bases between them. This CDR3 comprises 12 residues. Per the germline V gene, CDR1 is LNHDA and CDR2 is SQIVND (reference sequence).

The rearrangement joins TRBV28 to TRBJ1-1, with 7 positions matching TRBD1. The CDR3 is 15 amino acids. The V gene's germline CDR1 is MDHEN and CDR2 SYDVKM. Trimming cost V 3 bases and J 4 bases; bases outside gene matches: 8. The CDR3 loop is CASSFGDRVSTEAFF. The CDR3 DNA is TGTGCCAGCAGTTTCGGAGACAGGGTGAGCACTGAAGCTTTCTTT.

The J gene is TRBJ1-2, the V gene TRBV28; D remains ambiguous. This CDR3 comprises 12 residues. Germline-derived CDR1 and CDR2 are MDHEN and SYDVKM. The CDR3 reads CGCGDYNYGYTF. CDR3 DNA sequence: TGTGGGTGCGGCGATTATAACTATGGCTACACCTTC.

The CDR3 region has the DNA TGCAGCGTTGAAGGGACAGGGGCTGGCTACACCTTC. Translated: CSVEGTGAGYTF. The chain joins TRBV29-1 to TRBJ1-2; 9 nucleotides match TRBD1. The V and J ends lost 1 base and 7 bases, in that order; junction bases with no gene match: 1. Germline values: CDR1 SQVTM, CDR2 ANQGSEA. The CDR3 contains 12 residues.

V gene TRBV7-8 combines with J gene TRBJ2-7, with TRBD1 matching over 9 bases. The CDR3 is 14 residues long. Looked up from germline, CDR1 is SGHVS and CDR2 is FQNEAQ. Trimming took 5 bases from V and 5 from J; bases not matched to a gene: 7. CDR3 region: CASSLGDRADEQYF. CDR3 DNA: TGTGCCAGCAGCCTCGGGGACAGGGCGGACGAGCAGTACTTC.

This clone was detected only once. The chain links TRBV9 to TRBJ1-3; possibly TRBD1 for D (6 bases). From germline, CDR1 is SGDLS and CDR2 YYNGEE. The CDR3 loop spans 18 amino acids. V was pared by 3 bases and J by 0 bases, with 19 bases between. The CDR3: CASSAIGGSKASGNTIYF. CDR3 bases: TGTGCCAGCAGCGCCATAGGGGGGTCGAAAGCCTCTGGAAACACCATATATTTT.

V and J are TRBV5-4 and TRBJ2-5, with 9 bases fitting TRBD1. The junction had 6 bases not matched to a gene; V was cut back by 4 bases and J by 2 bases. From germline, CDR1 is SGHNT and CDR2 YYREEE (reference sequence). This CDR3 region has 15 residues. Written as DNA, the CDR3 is TGTGCCAGCAGCCCGGACAGGGGTGAACAAGAGACCCAGTACTTC. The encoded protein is CASSPDRGEQETQYF.

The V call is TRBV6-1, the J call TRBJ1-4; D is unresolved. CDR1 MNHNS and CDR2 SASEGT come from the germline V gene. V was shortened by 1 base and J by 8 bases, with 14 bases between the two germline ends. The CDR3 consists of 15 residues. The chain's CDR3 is CASSEVWESQEKLFF. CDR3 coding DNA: TGTGCCAGCAGTGAAGTATGGGAGTCACAAGAAAAACTGTTTTTT.

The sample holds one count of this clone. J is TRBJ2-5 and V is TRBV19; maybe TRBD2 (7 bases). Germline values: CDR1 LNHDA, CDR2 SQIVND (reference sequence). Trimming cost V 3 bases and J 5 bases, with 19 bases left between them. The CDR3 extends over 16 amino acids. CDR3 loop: CASSIPGRGAGETQYF. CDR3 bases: TGTGCCAGTAGTATCCCCGGCCGGGGGGCTGGTGAGACCCAGTACTTC.

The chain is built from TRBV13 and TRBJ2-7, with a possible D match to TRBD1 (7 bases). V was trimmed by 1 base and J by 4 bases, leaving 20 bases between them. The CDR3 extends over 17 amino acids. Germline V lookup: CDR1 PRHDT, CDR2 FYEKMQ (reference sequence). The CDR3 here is CASSLDKEGTVGYEQYF. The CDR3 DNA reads TGTGCCAGCAGCTTAGATAAGGAGGGGACAGTGGGATACGAGCAGTACTTC.

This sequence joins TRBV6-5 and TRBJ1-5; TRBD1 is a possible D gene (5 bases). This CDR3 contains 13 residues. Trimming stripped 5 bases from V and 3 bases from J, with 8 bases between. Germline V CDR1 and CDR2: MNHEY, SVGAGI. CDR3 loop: CASSLGHNQPQHF. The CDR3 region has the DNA TGTGCCAGCAGTCTGGGGCACAATCAGCCCCAGCATTTT.